Following are 23 T cell receptor beta chains from one sample sequenced in a study of T cells in localized non-small cell lung cancer. Sequencing used immunoSEQ multiplex PCR; TCRdb keeps in-frame clones, though not all of them. The repertoire includes tens of thousands of clones, around 90% of them detected once, and 13% sits in the top ten. The material sequenced was peripheral blood, taken before any cancer treatment. These receptors all stem from a male donor older than 55 with stage I lung adenocarcinoma.

Only a few counts were recorded for this clone. An end of the junction differs from the germline gene, which may be a read error. The rearrangement joins TRBV2 to TRBJ2-7, with TRBD1 identical over 9 bases. The CDR3 is 14 amino acids. Germline loops: CDR1 SNHLY, CDR2 FYNNEI. CDR3 coding DNA: TGTGCCAGCAGTGCGGACAGGGGCGGCCCACGGTCATATTTC. Its protein product is CASSADRGGPRSYF.

The chain is built from TRBV30 and TRBJ2-7; weak D call: TRBD2 (6 bases). The germline V and J ends were trimmed by 4 bases and 4 bases, with 14 bases remaining between them. Germline CDR1 reads GTSNPN; CDR2 reads SVGIG (reference sequence). CDR3 length: 13 amino acids. Written as DNA, the CDR3 is TGTGCCTGGACCCCCCCGGGGAGGTACGAGCAGTACTTC. Protein: CAWTPPGRYEQYF.

Points on this clone: At one boundary the junction diverges from the germline segment, which might be a read error. The chain is built from TRBV19 and TRBJ2-7; D gene unclear. The germline V gene has CDR1 LNHDA and CDR2 SQIVND (reference sequence). This CDR3 has 9 amino acids. CDR3 sequence: CASVYGQYF. CDR3 bases: TGTGCCAGTGTCTACGGGCAGTACTTC.

The V and J genes are TRBV6-1 and TRBJ1-2; D possibly corresponds to TRBD1 (6 bases). From germline, CDR1 is MNHNS and CDR2 SASEGT. This CDR3 contains 13 residues. V gave up 5 bases and J gave up 3 bases, with 10 bases separating them. The CDR3 loop reads CASSRNRDYGYTF. Written as DNA, the CDR3 is TGTGCCAGCAGTCGAAACAGGGACTATGGCTACACCTTC.

Concerning this clone: Compared with germline, one end of the junction differs, possibly owing to a read error. This chain joins TRBV7-2 and TRBJ1-2, with D unclear. This CDR3 region has 14 residues. From germline, CDR1 is SGHTA and CDR2 FQGNSA. CDR3 in DNA: TGTGCCAGCAGCTTAAAAGGTGCTATGAGGACTACAGTCTTC. Translated, it gives CASSLKGAMRTTVF.

This clone was recorded once. This chain connects TRBV6-6 to TRBJ2-1, with TRBD2 identical over 8 bases. This CDR3 spans 14 amino acids. V was pared by 8 bases and J by 7 bases, with 10 bases of the junction left unmatched. The germline CDR1 and CDR2 sequences are MNHNY and SVGAGI (reference sequence). DNA of the CDR3: TGTGCCAGCGGGGAGCGGGAGCGGTGGAATGAGCAGTTCTTC. Its protein product is CASGERERWNEQFF.

The chain employs TRBV25-1 and TRBJ1-2; D may be TRBD1 (5 bases). Germline lookup yields CDR1 MGHDK and CDR2 SYGVNS. The CDR3 consists of 14 residues. The germline V and J ends were trimmed by 3 bases and 4 bases, with 12 bases remaining between them. Here the CDR3 reads CASSDRGRTYGYTF. The CDR3 nucleotides read TGTGCCAGCAGTGACCGGGGACGGACCTATGGCTACACCTTC.

This chain uses TRBV2 with TRBJ1-4; D is unclear. The germline CDR1 and CDR2 sequences are SNHLY and FYNNEI. CDR3 size: 13 residues. Trimming removed 3 bases at V and 7 bases at J, with 9 bases between. The CDR3 DNA reads TGTGCCAGCAGTGAGAATATGGCTGAAAAACTGTTTTTT. It yields the protein CASSENMAEKLFF.

The chain employs TRBV21-1 and TRBJ2-7; no check of the table's D call, TRBD2, against the DNA was made. TRBV21-1 is marked as a pseudogene. The CDR3 totals 15 residues. CDR3 nucleotides: TGTGCCAGCGGTAATATCGCTAGGTTTCCCTACGAGCAGTACTTC. It specifies CASGNIARFPYEQYF.

The chain has TRBV6-1 and TRBJ2-7; TRBD2 matches 12 bases. Germline V gene sequence: CDR1 MNHNS, CDR2 SASEGT. The CDR3 has 15 amino acids. The J segment lost 2 bases and the V segment lost 6 bases, leaving 5 bases of the junction unmatched. The CDR3 DNA reads as TGTGCCAGCAGCCCCGGACTAGCGGGGCCCTACGAGCAGTACTTC. Translated, it gives CASSPGLAGPYEQYF.

The rearrangement links TRBV4-1 to TRBJ1-5, with 7 bases fitting TRBD1. CDR3 length equals 16 residues. V shed 5 bases and J 4 bases; nucleotides not matched to a gene: 11. The germline V gene encodes CDR1 MGHRA and CDR2 YSYEKL. CDR3 sequence reads: CASSLGQVQGNQPQHF. The CDR3 nucleotides are TGCGCCAGCAGCTTAGGACAGGTACAGGGGAATCAGCCCCAGCATTTT.

The chain couples TRBV2 to TRBJ1-4; D gene uncertain. The CDR3 extends over 14 amino acids. Looked up from germline, CDR1 is SNHLY and CDR2 is FYNNEI. V lost 7 bases and J 7 bases, leaving 16 bases between the germline ends. The CDR3 sequence: CASNPRVEGEKLFF. The CDR3 DNA reads TGTGCCAGCAACCCCCGGGTAGAAGGTGAAAAACTGTTTTTT.

This clone showed up just once. V gene TRBV9 combines with J gene TRBJ2-3; possibly TRBD2 for D (6 bases). The V gene's germline CDR1 is SGDLS and CDR2 YYNGEE. CDR3 length: 15 amino acids. Trimming pared 4 bases from V and 1 base from J, leaving 13 bases between. CDR3 DNA: TGTGCCAGCAGCTTTGGACCGGGGGGCACAGATACGCAGTATTTT. Protein sequence: CASSFGPGGTDTQYF.

The rearrangement uses TRBV12-5 and TRBJ2-2, with D maybe TRBD1 (6 bases). The CDR3 is 15 residues long. V lost 4 bases and J 0 bases, leaving 9 bases between the germline ends. The germline gives CDR1 LGHNT, CDR2 FRNRAP. As DNA, the CDR3 is TGTGCTAGTGGTTCTGGGGGCTCGAACACCGGGGAGCTGTTTTTT. Protein sequence: CASGSGGSNTGELFF.

The J gene is TRBJ2-2, the V gene TRBV7-2; D is perhaps TRBD2 (7 bases). V was cut by 1 base and J by 5 bases, with 17 bases left in between. The CDR3 sequence is 17 residues long. Germline V CDR1 and CDR2: SGHTA, FQGNSA. Here the CDR3 DNA reads TGTGCCAGCAGCTTAGTAAGGGGGGGGGCGCGTACCGGGGAGCTGTTTTTT. Amino acid sequence: CASSLVRGGARTGELFF.

The rearrangement joins TRBV28 to TRBJ1-2; 8 bases map to TRBD1. The CDR3 is 14 residues long. CDR1 and CDR2 (germline): MDHEN, SYDVKM. V lost 5 bases to trimming and J lost 7 bases; unmatched junction nucleotides: 9. The CDR3 here is CASSGQGIFLGYTF. As DNA, the CDR3 is TGTGCCAGCAGTGGACAGGGTATCTTTCTTGGCTACACCTTC.

This clone was recorded only once. V gene TRBV6-5 combines with J gene TRBJ1-1; D gene unclear. The CDR3 totals 13 residues. V was shortened by 6 bases and J by 0 bases, with 8 bases between the two germline ends. Germline lookup yields CDR1 MNHEY and CDR2 SVGAGI. This chain's CDR3 is CASSLSLNTEAFF. The CDR3 DNA sequence: TGTGCCAGCAGCCTCAGTTTGAACACTGAAGCTTTCTTT.

The chain recombines TRBV23-1 with TRBJ1-2; no firm D call. TRBV23-1 is reported as an ORF; its role is uncertain. Trimming pared 1 base from V and 6 bases from J, leaving 15 bases between. The CDR3 totals 15 residues. CDR3 in amino acids: CASSQYAGPEDGYTF. Written as DNA, the CDR3 is TGCGCCAGCAGTCAATATGCAGGCCCAGAGGATGGCTACACCTTC.

The chain joins TRBV9 to TRBJ2-3, with 7 bases fitting TRBD1. This CDR3 is built from 16 residues. CDR1 is SGDLS, CDR2 YYNGEE, per germline. Germline trimming cut 5 bases from V and 0 bases from J; bases unmatched to any gene: 9. The CDR3 nucleotides read TGTGCCAGCAGTTCCACAGGGGAACCTAGCACAGATACGCAGTATTTT. Amino acids: CASSSTGEPSTDTQYF.

The chain recombines TRBV19 with TRBJ1-2; 9 bases map to TRBD1. Germline V gives CDR1 LNHDA, CDR2 SQIVND (reference sequence). The CDR3 contains 13 residues. V was pared by 5 bases and J by 7 bases, with 5 bases of the junction left unmatched. The CDR3 coding sequence is TGTGCCAGTAGTCACGGGACAGGGTTTGGCTACACCTTC. Translated: CASSHGTGFGYTF.

This chain connects TRBV7-8 to TRBJ2-7; 7 bases line up with TRBD2. With 5 bases clipped from V and 0 bases from J, the junction kept 28 bases outside the gene matches. Germline V gives CDR1 SGHVS, CDR2 FQNEAQ. This CDR3 contains 22 residues. The CDR3 nucleotides read TGTGCCAGCAGCCTATTTAAGGAGGAGTTGCGGGAGTCCAAACGAAGCTCCTACGAGCAGTACTTC. Amino acids: CASSLFKEELRESKRSSYEQYF.

J is TRBJ2-7 and V is TRBV6-1; perhaps TRBD1 as D (5 bases). The germline V gene has CDR1 MNHNS and CDR2 SASEGT. The CDR3 contains 14 residues. Trimming shortened V by 3 bases and J by 3 bases, and 12 bases separated the two germline ends. In DNA form, the CDR3 reads TGTGCCAGCAGTGACCCGACAGACAACTACGAGCAGTACTTC. Amino acid sequence: CASSDPTDNYEQYF.

V and J are TRBV4-2 and TRBJ1-2; 8 nucleotides match TRBD1. Trimming removed 4 bases from V and 1 base from J; junction bases left unmatched: 11. Germline CDR1 is LGHNA and CDR2 is YNFKEQ. The CDR3 is 17 residues long. Here the CDR3 reads CASSRLGQGPHNYGYTF. CDR3 in DNA: TGTGCCAGCAGCCGTCTTGGACAGGGACCTCATAACTATGGCTACACCTTC.